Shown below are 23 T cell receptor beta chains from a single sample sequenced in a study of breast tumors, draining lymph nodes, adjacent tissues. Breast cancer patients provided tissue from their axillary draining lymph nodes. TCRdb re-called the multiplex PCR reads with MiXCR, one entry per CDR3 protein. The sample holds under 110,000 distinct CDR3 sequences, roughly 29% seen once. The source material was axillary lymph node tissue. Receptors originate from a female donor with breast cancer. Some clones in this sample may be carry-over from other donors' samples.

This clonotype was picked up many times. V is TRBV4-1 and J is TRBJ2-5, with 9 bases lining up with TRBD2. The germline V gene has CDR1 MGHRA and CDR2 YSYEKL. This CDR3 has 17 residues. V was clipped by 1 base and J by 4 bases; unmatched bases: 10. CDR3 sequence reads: CASSQVVRGGAGETQYF. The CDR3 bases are TGCGCCAGCAGCCAAGTAGTTCGCGGGGGGGCAGGAGAGACCCAGTACTTC.

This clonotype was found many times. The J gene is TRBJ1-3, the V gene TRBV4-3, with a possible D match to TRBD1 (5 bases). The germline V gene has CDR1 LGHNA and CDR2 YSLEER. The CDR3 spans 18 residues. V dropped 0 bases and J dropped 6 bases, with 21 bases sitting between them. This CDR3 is CASSQDSGHGMGENTIYF. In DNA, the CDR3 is TGCGCCAGCAGCCAAGATAGCGGGCACGGCATGGGGGAAAACACCATATATTTT.

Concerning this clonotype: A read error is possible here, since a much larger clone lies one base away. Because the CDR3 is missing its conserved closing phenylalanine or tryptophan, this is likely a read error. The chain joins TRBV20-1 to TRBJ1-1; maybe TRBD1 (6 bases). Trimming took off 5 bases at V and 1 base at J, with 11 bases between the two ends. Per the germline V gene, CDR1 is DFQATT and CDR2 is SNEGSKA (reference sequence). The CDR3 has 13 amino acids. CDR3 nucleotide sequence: TGCAGTGCTTCCGGGACACCGAACACTGAAGCTTTCTGT. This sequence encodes CSASGTPNTEAFC.

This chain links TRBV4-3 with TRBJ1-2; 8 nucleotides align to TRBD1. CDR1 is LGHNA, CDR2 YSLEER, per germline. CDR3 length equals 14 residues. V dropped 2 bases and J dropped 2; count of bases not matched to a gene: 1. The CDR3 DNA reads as TGCGCCAGCAGCCAAAGGACAGGGAACTATGGCTACACCTTC. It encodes CASSQRTGNYGYTF.

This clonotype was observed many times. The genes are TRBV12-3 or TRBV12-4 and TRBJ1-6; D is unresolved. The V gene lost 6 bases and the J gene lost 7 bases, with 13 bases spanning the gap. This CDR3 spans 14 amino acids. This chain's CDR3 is CASSHRERNSPLHF. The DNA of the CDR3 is TGTGCCAGCAGCCATAGGGAGCGAAATTCACCCCTCCACTTT.

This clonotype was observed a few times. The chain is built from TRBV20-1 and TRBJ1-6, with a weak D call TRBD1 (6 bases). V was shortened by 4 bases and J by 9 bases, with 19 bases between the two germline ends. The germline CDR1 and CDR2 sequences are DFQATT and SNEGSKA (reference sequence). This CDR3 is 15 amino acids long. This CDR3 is CSAKMTGGGGSPLHF. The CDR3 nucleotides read TGCAGTGCTAAGATGACGGGGGGCGGTGGTTCACCCCTCCACTTT.

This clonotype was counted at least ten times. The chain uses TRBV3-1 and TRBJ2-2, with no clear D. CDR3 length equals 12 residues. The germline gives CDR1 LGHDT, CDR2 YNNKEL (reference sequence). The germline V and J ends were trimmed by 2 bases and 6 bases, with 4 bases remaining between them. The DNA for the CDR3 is TGTGCCAGCAGCCAAATTGCCGGGGAGCTGTTTTTT. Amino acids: CASSQIAGELFF.

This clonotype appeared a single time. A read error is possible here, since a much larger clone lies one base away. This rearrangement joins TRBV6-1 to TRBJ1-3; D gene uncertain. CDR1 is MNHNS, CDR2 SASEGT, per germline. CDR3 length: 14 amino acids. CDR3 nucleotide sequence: TGTGCCGGCAGTGAAGTTTTCTCTGGAAACACCATATATTTT. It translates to CAGSEVFSGNTIYF.

The CDR3 reads CASMASGAYEQYV. The DNA of the CDR3 is TGTGCCAGCATGGCTAGCGGGGCCTACGAGCAGTACGTC. J is TRBJ2-7 and V is TRBV6-1, with TRBD2 matching 9 bases. The CDR3 has 13 residues. V shed 7 bases and J 2 bases; nucleotides not matched to a gene: 3. Germline V gene sequence: CDR1 MNHNS, CDR2 SASEGT.

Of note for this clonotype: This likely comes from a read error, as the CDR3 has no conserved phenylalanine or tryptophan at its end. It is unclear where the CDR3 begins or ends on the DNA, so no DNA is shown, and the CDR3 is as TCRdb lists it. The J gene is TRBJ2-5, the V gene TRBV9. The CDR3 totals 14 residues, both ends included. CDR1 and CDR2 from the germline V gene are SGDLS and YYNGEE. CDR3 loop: CASSVRHRQETQSL.

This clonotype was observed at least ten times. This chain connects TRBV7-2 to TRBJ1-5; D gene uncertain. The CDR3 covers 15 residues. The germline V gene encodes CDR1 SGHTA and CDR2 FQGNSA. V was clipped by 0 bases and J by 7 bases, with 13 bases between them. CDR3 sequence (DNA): TGTGCCAGCAGCTTAGCGGTCAAGGGTGGGCAGCCCCAGCATTTT. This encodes CASSLAVKGGQPQHF. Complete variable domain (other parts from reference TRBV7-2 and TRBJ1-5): GAGVSQSPSNKVTEKGKDVELRCDPISGHTALYWYRQSLGQGLEFLIYFQGNSAPDKSGLPSDRFSAERTGGSVSTLTIQRTQQEDSAVYLCASSLAVKGGQPQHFGDGTRLSIL.

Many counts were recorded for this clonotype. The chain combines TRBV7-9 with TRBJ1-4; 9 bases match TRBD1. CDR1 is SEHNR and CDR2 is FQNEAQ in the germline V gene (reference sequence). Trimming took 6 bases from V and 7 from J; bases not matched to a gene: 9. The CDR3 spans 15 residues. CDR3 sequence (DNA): TGTGCCAGCAGTCCTCAACAGGGGGCCGGTGAAAAACTGTTTTTT. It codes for CASSPQQGAGEKLFF.

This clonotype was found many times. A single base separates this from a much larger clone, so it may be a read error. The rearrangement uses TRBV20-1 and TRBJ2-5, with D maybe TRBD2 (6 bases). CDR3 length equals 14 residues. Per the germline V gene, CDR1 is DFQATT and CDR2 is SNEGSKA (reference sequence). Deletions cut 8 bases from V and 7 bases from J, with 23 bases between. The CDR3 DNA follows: TGCAGTACAAGAACCGGAGGGCCTGGGGCGACCCAGTACTTC. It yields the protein CSTRTGGPGATQYF.

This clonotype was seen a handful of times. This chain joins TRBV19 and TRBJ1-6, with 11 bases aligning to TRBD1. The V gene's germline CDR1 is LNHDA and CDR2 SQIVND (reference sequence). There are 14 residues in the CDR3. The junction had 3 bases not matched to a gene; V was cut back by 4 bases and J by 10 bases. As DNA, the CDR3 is TGTGCCAGTAGTACCGGGACAGGGGGATCACCCCTCCACTTT. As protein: CASSTGTGGSPLHF.

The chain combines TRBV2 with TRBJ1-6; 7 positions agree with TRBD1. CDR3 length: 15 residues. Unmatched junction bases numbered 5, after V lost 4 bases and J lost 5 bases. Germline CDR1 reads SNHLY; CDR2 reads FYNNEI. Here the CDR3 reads CASSAYDRDNSPLHF. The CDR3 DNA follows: TGTGCCAGCAGTGCTTACGACAGGGATAATTCACCCCTCCACTTT.

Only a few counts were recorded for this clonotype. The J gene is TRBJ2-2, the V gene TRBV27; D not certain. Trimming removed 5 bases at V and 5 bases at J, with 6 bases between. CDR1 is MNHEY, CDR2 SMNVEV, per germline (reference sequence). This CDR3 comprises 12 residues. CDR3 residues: CASSLQTGELFF. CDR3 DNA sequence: TGTGCCAGCAGTCTACAGACCGGGGAGCTGTTTTTT.

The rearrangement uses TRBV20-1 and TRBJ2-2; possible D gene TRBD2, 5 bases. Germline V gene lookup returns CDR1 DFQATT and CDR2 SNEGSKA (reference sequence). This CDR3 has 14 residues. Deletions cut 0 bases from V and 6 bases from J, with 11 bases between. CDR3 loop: CSARDWRKAGELFF. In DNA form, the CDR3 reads TGCAGTGCTAGAGACTGGAGGAAGGCCGGGGAGCTGTTTTTT.

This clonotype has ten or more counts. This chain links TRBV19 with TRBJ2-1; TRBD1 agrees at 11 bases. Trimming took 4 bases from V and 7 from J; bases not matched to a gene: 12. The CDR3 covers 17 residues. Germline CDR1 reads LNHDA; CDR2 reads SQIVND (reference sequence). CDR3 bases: TGTGCCAGTAGTACCCCCGGGACAGGGGGATCGAGGAATGAGCAGTTCTTC. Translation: CASSTPGTGGSRNEQFF.

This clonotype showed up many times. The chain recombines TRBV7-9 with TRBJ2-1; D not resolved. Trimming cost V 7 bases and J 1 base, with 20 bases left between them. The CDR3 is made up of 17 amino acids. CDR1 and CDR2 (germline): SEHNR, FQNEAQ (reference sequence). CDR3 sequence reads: CASTPWQSGPSYNEQFF. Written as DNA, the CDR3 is TGTGCCAGCACCCCGTGGCAGTCGGGCCCATCCTACAATGAGCAGTTCTTC.

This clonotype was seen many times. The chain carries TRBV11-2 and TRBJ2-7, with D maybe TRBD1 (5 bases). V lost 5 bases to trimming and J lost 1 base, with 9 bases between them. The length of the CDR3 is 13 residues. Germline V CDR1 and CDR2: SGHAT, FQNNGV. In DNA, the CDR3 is TGTGCCAGCAGCCCGGACACATCCTACGAGCAGTACTTC. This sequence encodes CASSPDTSYEQYF.

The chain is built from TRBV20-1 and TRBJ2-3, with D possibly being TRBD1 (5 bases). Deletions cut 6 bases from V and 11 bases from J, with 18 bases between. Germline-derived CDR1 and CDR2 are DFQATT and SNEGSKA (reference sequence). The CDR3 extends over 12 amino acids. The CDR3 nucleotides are TGCAGTGCAGGACACGACGTGGATGAGCAGTATTTT. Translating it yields CSAGHDVDEQYF.

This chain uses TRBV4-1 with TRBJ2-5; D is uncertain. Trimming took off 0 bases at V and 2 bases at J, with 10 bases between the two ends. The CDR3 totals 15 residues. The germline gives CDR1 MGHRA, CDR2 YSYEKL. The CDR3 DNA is TGCGCCAGCAGCCAAGAAGGACGGGTACAAGAGACCCAGTACTTC. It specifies CASSQEGRVQETQYF.

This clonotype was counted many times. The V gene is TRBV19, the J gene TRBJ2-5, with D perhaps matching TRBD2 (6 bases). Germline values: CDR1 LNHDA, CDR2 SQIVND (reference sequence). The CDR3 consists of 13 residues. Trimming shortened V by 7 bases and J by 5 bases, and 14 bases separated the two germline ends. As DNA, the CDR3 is TGTGCCAGTAAAAGGAGGGGTCAGGAGACCCAGTACTTC. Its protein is CASKRRGQETQYF.